Each of the 24 T cell receptor beta chains below was sequenced from the same sample in a study of OX40 agonist ivuxolimab in advanced cancers. The repertoire was sequenced with immunoSEQ multiplex PCR; TCRdb's copy has only in-frame clones and lacks some. Among about 25,000 clones listed, over 70% were seen once. The material sequenced was CD4+ or CD8+ T cells sorted from blood, taken in a trial of the OX40 agonist ivuxolimab. The receptors were sampled from an adult with an advanced solid tumor such as melanoma, head and neck, liver or kidney cancer.

This clone was found a few times. The V and J genes are TRBV5-1 and TRBJ1-2; unclear D gene. Germline CDR1 SGHRS, CDR2 YFSETQ. V was shortened by 3 bases and J by 5 bases, with 14 bases between the two germline ends. There are 14 residues in the CDR3. CDR3: CASSWASGRYGYTF. CDR3 bases: TGCGCCAGCAGCTGGGCCTCGGGTCGGTATGGCTACACCTTC.

In this sample, this clone turned up once. Here the CDR3 DNA reads TGTGCCAGCACCTCAGGGGAGAACACTGAAGCTTTCTTT. Protein sequence: CASTSGENTEAFF. The J gene is TRBJ1-1, the V gene TRBV5-4; possibly TRBD1 for D (6 bases). Germline CDR1 and CDR2: SGHNT and YYREEE (reference sequence). This CDR3 contains 13 residues. V was shortened by 6 bases and J by 1 base, with 10 bases between the two germline ends. Looking up the rest from reference TRBV5-4 and TRBJ1-1 gives the full variable domain: ETGVTQSPTHLIKTRGQQVTLRCSSQSGHNTVSWYQQALGQGPQFIFQYYREEENGRGNFPPRFSGLQFPNYSSELNVNALELDDSALYLCASTSGENTEAFFGQGTRLTVV.

About this clone: Other DNA sequences in the sample encode the same CDR3. The chain employs TRBV6-1 and TRBJ2-1, with 7 bases lining up with TRBD2. The length of the CDR3 is 14 residues. Germline V gene data show CDR1 as MNHNS and CDR2 as SASEGT. Trimming cost V 5 bases and J 4 bases; bases outside gene matches: 5. This chain's CDR3 is CASSRLAEYNEQFF. CDR3 sequence (DNA): TGTGCCAGCAGTCGCCTAGCGGAGTACAATGAGCAGTTCTTC.

There are a few counts of this clone. The chain has TRBV19 and TRBJ2-7; D uncertain. Germline assignment: CDR1 LNHDA and CDR2 SQIVND (reference sequence). This CDR3 region has 13 residues. V lost 4 bases, J lost 2 bases, and 9 bases lay in between. Here the CDR3 DNA reads TGTGCCAGTAGTACCTCCCTACCCTACGAGCAGTACTTC. Amino acids: CASSTSLPYEQYF.

CDR3: CASSLGVLGPNYEQYF. The CDR3 DNA is TGTGCCAGCAGTTTAGGCGTCCTCGGTCCAAACTACGAGCAGTACTTC. The chain uses TRBV28 and TRBJ2-7, with unresolved D. The V gene lost 2 bases and the J gene lost 3 bases, with 17 bases spanning the gap. Looked up from germline, CDR1 is MDHEN and CDR2 is SYDVKM. The CDR3 sequence is 16 residues long. The entire variable domain, with the rest obtained from reference TRBV28 and TRBJ2-7, is as follows: DVKVTQSSRYLVKRTGEKVFLECVQDMDHENMFWYRQDPGLGLRLIYFSYDVKMKEKGDIPEGYSVSREKKERFSLILESASTNQTSMYLCASSLGVLGPNYEQYFGPGTRLTVT.

The chain recombines TRBV7-3 with TRBJ2-2; the D gene could be TRBD1 or TRBD2 (5 bases each). The CDR3 covers 12 residues. Germline V lookup: CDR1 SGHTA, CDR2 FQGTGA. V lost 3 bases and J 10 bases, leaving 9 bases between the germline ends. The CDR3 nucleotides are TGTGCCAGCAGCTTCCGGGACCCGGAGCTGTTTTTT. Its translation is CASSFRDPELFF.

The genes are TRBV5-4 and TRBJ2-1; tentatively, D is TRBD2 (5 bases). This CDR3 spans 15 amino acids. Trimming stripped 0 bases from V and 3 bases from J, with 10 bases between. CDR1 and CDR2 from the germline V gene are SGHNT and YYREEE (reference sequence). The CDR3 loop is CASSLEGDYYNEQFF. The CDR3 DNA sequence: TGTGCCAGCAGCTTGGAGGGAGACTACTACAATGAGCAGTTCTTC.

The chain recombines TRBV19 with TRBJ2-1, with 10 bases that match TRBD2. The germline V gene has CDR1 LNHDA and CDR2 SQIVND (reference sequence). V lost 5 bases to trimming and J lost 5 bases; unmatched junction nucleotides: 3. The CDR3 sequence is 14 residues long. CDR3 sequence reads: CASSFLAGDNEQFF. Here the CDR3 DNA reads TGTGCCAGTAGTTTCCTAGCGGGGGACAATGAGCAGTTCTTC.

The J gene is TRBJ2-1, the V gene TRBV7-9, with D unresolved. Germline V lookup: CDR1 SEHNR, CDR2 FQNEAQ (reference sequence). This CDR3 spans 17 amino acids. The germline V and J ends were trimmed by 5 bases and 6 bases, with 23 bases remaining between them. The CDR3 loop reads CASSNRPIGPLGNEQFF. The CDR3 DNA is TGTGCCAGCAGCAATAGACCTATAGGGCCCCTGGGCAATGAGCAGTTCTTC.

In DNA, the CDR3 is TGTGCCAGCAGCGTAGGGGGCAAGAGCAATCAGCCCCAGCATTTT. Amino acid sequence: CASSVGGKSNQPQHF. The chain employs TRBV9 and TRBJ1-5, with D maybe TRBD1 (5 bases). The CDR3 extends over 15 amino acids. Germline CDR1 and CDR2: SGDLS and YYNGEE. V was pared by 0 bases and J by 1 base, with 8 bases between.

This clone was observed once. The chain is built from TRBV9 and TRBJ1-4; TRBD1 is a possible D gene (5 bases). The V gene lost 3 bases and the J gene lost 3 bases, with 21 bases spanning the gap. This CDR3 has 18 residues. The V gene's germline CDR1 is SGDLS and CDR2 YYNGEE. The CDR3 coding sequence is TGTGCCAGCAGCGCGACATGGGATGGGGGGTACCCTAATGAAAAACTGTTTTTT. Its protein product is CASSATWDGGYPNEKLFF.

The CDR3 reads CSGGLAGRNNEQFF. The CDR3 nucleotides read TGCAGCGGCGGACTAGCGGGAAGGAACAATGAGCAGTTCTTC. This sequence joins TRBV29-1 and TRBJ2-1, with TRBD2 identical over 12 bases. V lost 7 bases to trimming and J lost 5 bases; unmatched junction nucleotides: 6. This CDR3 is built from 14 residues. From germline, CDR1 is SQVTM and CDR2 ANQGSEA.

This clone is labeled medium-sized (0.01 to 0.1%). This chain connects TRBV5-5 to TRBJ1-1; the D is unclear. The CDR3 spans 13 residues. V was cut by 2 bases and J by 2 bases, with 7 bases left in between. Per germline, CDR1 SGHKS and CDR2 YYEKEE (reference sequence). The CDR3 reads CASSFYVNTEAFF. The CDR3 DNA reads as TGTGCCAGCAGCTTTTACGTAAACACTGAAGCTTTCTTT.

This rearrangement joins TRBV27 to TRBJ2-7, with 7 bases that match TRBD2. The germline CDR1 and CDR2 sequences are MNHEY and SMNVEV (reference sequence). The CDR3 has 14 residues. J gave up 4 bases and V 1 base, and 4 bases lay outside the gene matches. The CDR3 loop reads CASSLWGGGYEQYF. CDR3 coding DNA: TGTGCCAGCAGTTTATGGGGGGGAGGGTACGAGCAGTACTTC.

This clone was found a few times. This chain joins TRBV27 and TRBJ1-2, with 7 positions matching TRBD1. J gave up 4 bases and V 5 bases, and 10 bases lay outside the gene matches. The CDR3 loop spans 15 amino acids. The germline V gene encodes CDR1 MNHEY and CDR2 SMNVEV (reference sequence). The CDR3 bases are TGTGCCAGCAGTCCGACCCCAGGGGGTTTCTATGGCTACACCTTC. Protein product: CASSPTPGGFYGYTF.

This chain uses TRBV5-6 with TRBJ2-2; D not resolved. The V gene's germline CDR1 is SGHDT and CDR2 YYEEEE. CDR3 length: 13 amino acids. V lost 5 bases and J 0 bases, leaving 5 bases between the germline ends. The CDR3 DNA reads as TGTGCCAGCAGTGGAGCGAACACCGGGGAGCTGTTTTTT. It is translated as CASSGANTGELFF.

Concerning this clone itself: This specimen includes other DNA sequences encoding the same CDR3. This rearrangement joins TRBV5-5 to TRBJ1-5; D unresolved. The CDR3 is 13 amino acids. Germline V CDR1 and CDR2: SGHKS, YYEKEE (reference sequence). V lost 2 bases, J lost 2 bases, and 5 bases lay in between. This CDR3 is CASSFTGNQPQHF. The CDR3, as DNA: TGTGCCAGCAGCTTTACTGGCAATCAGCCCCAGCATTTT.

In this sample, this clone turned up a few times. The chain couples TRBV10-3 to TRBJ2-5; D is perhaps TRBD1 (5 bases). Trimming removed 0 bases from V and 4 bases from J, with 21 bases in between. The germline gives CDR1 ENHRY, CDR2 SYGVKD. The length of the CDR3 is 18 residues. In nucleotides, the CDR3 is TGTGCCATCAGTGAGTCCGAGATAGGGGATACCCTCGGAGAGACCCAGTACTTC. This codes for CAISESEIGDTLGETQYF.

The chain joins TRBV28 to TRBJ2-1; possible D gene TRBD2, 6 bases. V was trimmed by 7 bases and J by 2 bases, leaving 18 bases between them. The germline CDR1 and CDR2 sequences are MDHEN and SYDVKM. The CDR3 runs to 16 residues. CDR3 sequence (DNA): TGTGCCAGCATCGGGAGCGGGCTAAACCCCTACAATGAGCAGTTCTTC. It yields the protein CASIGSGLNPYNEQFF.

This chain connects TRBV19 to TRBJ2-1; TRBD2 agrees at 10 bases. Trimming at V came to 3 bases and at J to 6 bases, leaving 20 bases not matched to a gene. There are 20 residues in the CDR3. From germline, CDR1 is LNHDA and CDR2 SQIVND (reference sequence). The CDR3 DNA sequence: TGTGCCAGTAGTATTTACGCTAGCGGGAGCGGAGGGCCGTCCGGCAATGAGCAGTTCTTC. It encodes CASSIYASGSGGPSGNEQFF. The full variable domain, in which reference TRBV19 and TRBJ2-1 provide the parts outside the CDR3, is DGGITQSPKYLFRKEGQNVTLSCEQNLNHDAMYWYRQDPGQGLRLIYYSQIVNDFQKGDIAEGYSVSREKKESFPLTVTSAQKNPTAFYLCASSIYASGSGGPSGNEQFFGPGTRLTVL.

The V call is TRBV7-9, the J call TRBJ2-5; 9 bases match TRBD2. This CDR3 has 16 residues. Germline V gene lookup returns CDR1 SEHNR and CDR2 FQNEAQ (reference sequence). V was pared by 4 bases and J by 4 bases, with 10 bases of the junction left unmatched. CDR3 coding DNA: TGTGCCAGCAGCTCAGGATTAGCGGGAGTCGGAGAGACCCAGTACTTC. This gives the protein CASSSGLAGVGETQYF.

This clone was counted only a few times. The CDR3 sequence is CASSVGAEQYF. CDR3 DNA sequence: TGTGCCAGCTCCGTGGGGGCCGAGCAGTACTTC. The chain couples TRBV6-5 to TRBJ2-7; D is perhaps TRBD1 (6 bases). V lost 8 bases, J lost 6 bases, and 11 bases lay in between. Germline CDR1 and CDR2: MNHEY and SVGAGI. CDR3 length: 11 amino acids.

In this sample, this clone turned up a few times. The chain has TRBV9 and TRBJ1-1; D may be TRBD1 (5 bases). The CDR3 runs to 14 residues. V shed 3 bases and J shed 5 bases, with 14 bases lying between them. Germline values: CDR1 SGDLS, CDR2 YYNGEE. Here the CDR3 reads CASSGGPGGTEAFF. CDR3 nucleotide sequence: TGTGCCAGCAGCGGCGGGCCCGGGGGGACTGAAGCTTTCTTT.

The genes are TRBV13 and TRBJ2-1; the D gene is possibly TRBD1 (6 bases). Trimming removed 4 bases at V and 1 base at J, with 14 bases between. Germline CDR1 reads PRHDT; CDR2 reads FYEKMQ (reference sequence). The CDR3 length is 16 residues. For the CDR3, the DNA is TGTGCCAGCAGCTCCTTAGACAGGAGTTCCTACAATGAGCAGTTCTTC. Translation: CASSSLDRSSYNEQFF.